The T cell receptor (beta chain) under discussion was sequenced for a study of CD8 T cells in Susac syndrome (dated 2019 in TCRdb). Broadly, across the study: The study used repertoire sequencing to test whether antigen drove CD8+ T cell activation and differentiation in Susac syndrome. The study at large found these results: The study acknowledged that relatively few individuals were included in the TCR sequencing and HLA analysis.

Peripheral blood CD8+ and CD4+ T cells from healthy donors, Susac syndrome patients and multiple sclerosis patients were profiled by high-throughput TCR beta sequencing. Multiple sclerosis controls were treatment-naive patients with stable or active relapsing-remitting disease fulfilling revised McDonald criteria. CD8+ TEMRA cells were enriched by FACS, while bulk CD8+ and CD4+ T cells were purified by magnetic negative isolation. Blood was collected in EDTA tubes and processed within 24 hours, with PBMCs isolated through density gradient centrifugation. PBMCs destined for TCR sequencing were cryopreserved in liquid nitrogen and later thawed in a 37 °C water bath. The sorted or isolated CD4+, CD8+ and CD8+ TEMRA cells reached a purity of at least 90%. As concerns this clonotype: Its antigen is still unknown. No base quality values were provided; no much bigger clone lies one nucleotide off.

The germline V gene supplies CDR1 SGDLS and CDR2 YYNGEE. Including the terminal cysteine and phenylalanine, the CDR3 comprises 15 residues. The CDR3 DNA has 45 bases and is translated from base 1. V is cut by 6 bases and J by 4 bases, and the space between the germline ends is 16 bases. RNA was extracted using the RNeasy kit, and about 0.45 to 1 microgram was reverse transcribed with random hexamers. The immunoSEQ multiplex PCR assay, which covers 54 Vbeta and 13 Jbeta segments, was used to amplify TCR beta CDR3 regions. PCR amplification bias was corrected by using a synthetic template baseline for primer optimization and computational correction. Turning to the authors' computational methods: Reads were annotated to V, D and J genes per IMGT and analyzed with immunoSEQ Analyzer, keeping only productive sequences. Clonality was computed as one minus Shannon entropy normalized by log2 of the number of productive unique sequences. For each patient and control, public and private clones were evaluated among the 100 most prevalent clones. Clones were defined as Susac-specific if absent from the healthy and MS cohorts, from over a thousand published viral clones and from other ImmuneACCESS disease sequences. The raw public reads went through TCRdb reprocessing: fastp at Q25, MiXCR clone calling, in-frame beta chains kept. Duplicate CDR3 protein sequences are folded into a single record with the most common DNA and genes. TCRdb's processing, not the authors', yielded these V and J calls. Recorded for this sample are roughly 170,000 distinct CDR3 sequences; 85% to 95% of them occurred a single time. Roughly 0.097% of the sample comes from the top ten.

The sequence is built from TRBV9 and TRBJ2-2; a tentative D match to TRBD1 spans 7 bases. Material: CD4+ T cells from PBMCs. The sequence was obtained from a human donor with multiple sclerosis. The CDR3 reads as follows: CASTVEGASTGELFF. Here is the DNA: TGTGCCAGCACCGTGGAGGGGGCGAGCACCGGGGAGCTGTTTTTT.